The 8 T cell receptor beta chains in this list originate from one sample, sequenced in a study of T cells in women clearing cervical HPV infection. Sequenced by immunoSEQ multiplex PCR; TCRdb stores in-frame clones only, minus some. The table lists tens of thousands of clones. Source material: blood buffy coat. Receptors were obtained from a woman aged 18 to 75 with a cervical HPV16 infection that either progressed to CIN3+ or cleared (not recorded which).

Concerning this clone itself: Coverage ceases 3 residues before the CDR3 finishes, and the germline J gene fills in the end. The V and J genes are TRBV5-4 and TRBJ2-7, with D possibly TRBD2 on 7 matching bases. V lost 2 bases to trimming and J lost 3 bases, with 12 bases between them. Germline V gene data show CDR1 as SGHNT and CDR2 as YYREEE (reference sequence). CDR3 size: 14 residues. CDR3: CASSFWGGHYEQYF. The covered CDR3 bases are TGTGCCAGCAGCTTCTGGGGGGGGCACTACGAG.

Details on this clone: The read terminates 3 residues before the CDR3 end, so the remaining end is supplied by the germline J gene. The sample holds other DNA sequences that translate to the same CDR3. V and J are TRBV7-8 and TRBJ2-1; 10 bases are shared with TRBD2. The J segment lost 2 bases and the V segment lost 5 bases, leaving 3 bases of the junction unmatched. Germline-derived CDR1 and CDR2 are SGHVS and FQNEAQ. CDR3 length: 15 residues. CDR3 protein: CASSRTSGAYNEQFF. The part of the CDR3 DNA that was read is TGTGCCAGCAGCCGCACTAGCGGGGCCTACAATGAG.

About this clone: The read gets to within 3 residues of the CDR3 end, and the germline J gene fills in the rest. The V and J genes are TRBV10-3 and TRBJ2-1, with 7 positions matching TRBD2. Germline values: CDR1 ENHRY, CDR2 SYGVKD. V trimming: 11 bases; J trimming: 7 bases; junction bases outside the gene matches: 14. The CDR3 loop spans 14 amino acids. The part of the CDR3 DNA that was read is TGTGCCTCACGGGGGAAGGGGCGGGAGAATGAG. Its protein product is CASRGKGRENE. From start to end, the CDR3 is CASRGKGRENEQFF.

A note on this clone: The CDR3 end lies 3 residues beyond the end of the read and is filled in from the germline J gene. The chain couples TRBV7-2 to TRBJ2-3; possible D gene TRBD1, 6 bases. Trimming removed 2 bases from V and 2 bases from J, with 11 bases in between. The CDR3 loop spans 15 amino acids. Germline CDR1 is SGHTA and CDR2 is FQGNSA. The covered CDR3 bases are TGTGCCAGCAGCTTATTACAGGGACACACAGATACG. This gives the protein CASSLLQGHTDT. In full, the CDR3 reads CASSLLQGHTDTQYF. Full variable domain (missing parts from reference TRBV7-2 and TRBJ2-3): GAGVSQSPSNKVTEKGKDVELRCDPISGHTALYWYRQSLGQGLEFLIYFQGNSAPDKSGLPSDRFSAERTGGSVSTLTIQRTQQEDSAVYLCASSLLQGHTDTQYFGPGTRLTVL.

CDR3 sequence reads: CASSGGSGETQYF. The covered CDR3 bases are TGTGCCAGCTCAGGCGGGAGTGGAGAGACG. The chain is built from TRBV18 and TRBJ2-3; 7 nucleotides agree with TRBD2. The read gets to within 3 residues of the CDR3 end, and the germline J gene fills in the rest. CDR1 and CDR2 from the germline V gene are KGHSH and LQKENI. The CDR3 spans 13 residues.

To note about this clone: The read stops 3 residues short of the end of the CDR3; the missing end is completed from the germline J gene. This sequence joins TRBV18 and TRBJ1-2; tentative D call: TRBD1 (6 bases). The CDR3 contains 12 residues. In germline, CDR1 is KGHSH, CDR2 LQKENI. The germline V and J ends were trimmed by 5 bases and 6 bases, with 10 bases remaining between them. CDR3 sequence: CASSRWTDGYTF. The CDR3 bases that were read are TGTGCCAGCTCAAGGTGGACAGATGGC.

Note on this clone: The read terminates 3 residues before the CDR3 end, so the remaining end is supplied by the germline J gene. The chain couples TRBV5-1 to TRBJ1-4, with TRBD1 identical over 7 bases. The length of the CDR3 is 15 residues. Germline lookup yields CDR1 SGHRS and CDR2 YFSETQ. Trimming cost V 1 base and J 7 bases; bases outside gene matches: 7. CDR3 loop: CASSLFGGGGEKLFF. The DNA read from the CDR3 is TGCGCCAGCAGCTTGTTTGGAGGGGGCGGTGAAAAA.

As concerns this clone: Read sequence stops 3 residues before the CDR3 end, and the germline J gene provides the missing end. The V and J genes are TRBV5-1 and TRBJ1-4; D perhaps matches TRBD1 (6 bases). CDR3 length equals 15 residues. Germline V gene data show CDR1 as SGHRS and CDR2 as YFSETQ. Trimming cost V 0 bases and J 8 bases, with 14 bases left between them. The part of the CDR3 DNA that was read is TGCGCCAGCAGCTTGGCCGCGGGGGCGGGAGAAAAA. Residues: CASSLAAGAGEK. In full, the CDR3 reads CASSLAAGAGEKLFF.